Listed below are T cell receptor beta chains from one sample, sequenced in a study of post-analysis software for immune sequencing data. TCRdb called the PCR reads again in MiXCR, with one record for every CDR3 protein. The repertoire has 650,000 to 850,000 distinct CDR3 sequences, 35% to 55% of them found once; the top ten carry approximately 5%. Material for sequencing was blood. These receptors came from a girl between 5 and 17 years old with multiple sclerosis. CDR3s include the opening cysteine and the closing phenylalanine or tryptophan. The D gene is left open where the match is weak. Not all rows give a size; the values are once, few, many and, for expanded clones, a class.

J	D	size	V	DNA	CDR3
TRBJ2-7	.	once	TRBV7-2	TGTGCCAGCAGCTTAGCCCCACTAGGGGGCGAGCAGTACTTC	CASSLAPLGGEQYF
TRBJ1-1	.	.	TRBV5-1	TGCGCCAGCAGCGTGGACGGACAGATGAACACTGAAGCTTTCTTT	CASSVDGQMNTEAFF
TRBJ2-7	.	few	TRBV9	TGTGCCAGCAGCGTAGGAGCCCCGGGGGCCTACGAGCAGTACTTC	CASSVGAPGAYEQYF
TRBJ1-2	.	.	TRBV15	TGTGCCACCAGCAGACGCCCGAAACGGGGAGCTAACTATGGCTACACCTTC	CATSRRPKRGANYGYTF
TRBJ1-2	.	.	TRBV2	TGTGCCAGCAGTGAAGCCTCCAGCCCAGGCTATGGCTACACCTTC	CASSEASSPGYGYTF
TRBJ2-7	TRBD2	.	TRBV20-1	TGCAGTGCTAGTTCTAGCGGGAGTGACGAGCAGTACTTC	CSASSSGSDEQYF
TRBJ2-1	.	few	TRBV29-1	TGCAGCGTCCTAGAGGGGTCTCGGAATGAGCAGTTCTTC	CSVLEGSRNEQFF
TRBJ2-7	TRBD2	.	TRBV11-2	TGTGCCAGCAGCTTATACCTAGCGGGAAATTTGGACGAGCAGTACTTC	CASSLYLAGNLDEQYF
TRBJ2-7	TRBD2	few	TRBV6-5	TGTGCCAGCAGTCGGGTAAGCGGGAGTCGCGACGAGCAGTACTTC	CASSRVSGSRDEQYF
TRBJ2-3	.	.	TRBV7-2	TGTGCCAGCAGCTTAGCGAAGGGGTACGATACGCAGTATTTT	CASSLAKGYDTQYF
TRBJ2-5	.	.	TRBV20-1	TGCAGTGCTAGTCCGGCAGGGATCCAAGAGACCCAGTACTTC	CSASPAGIQETQYF
TRBJ2-3	TRBD2	.	TRBV2	TGTGCCAGCAGTGAGTGGCTAGCGGGAGCGGATACGCAGTATTTT	CASSEWLAGADTQYF
TRBJ2-2	.	.	TRBV7-9	TGTGCCAGCAGCTTAGGGTATCCAGCCGACACCGGGGAGCTGTTTTTT	CASSLGYPADTGELFF
TRBJ1-4	.	.	TRBV4-3	TGCGCCAGCAGCCAAGCAAAGAGGGGAGGTAATGAAAAACTGTTTTTT	CASSQAKRGGNEKLFF
TRBJ2-1	.	.	TRBV9	TGTGCCAGCAGCGTAGCGGCCGAGACGGGCAATGAGCAGTTCTTC	CASSVAAETGNEQFF
TRBJ2-3	.	.	TRBV29-1	TGCAGCGTTTCTGGTAGCACAGATACGCAGTATTTT	CSVSGSTDTQYF
TRBJ2-7	.	.	TRBV27	TGTGCCAGCAGGCCAACTGGGGGGTCCTACGAGCAGTACTTC	CASRPTGGSYEQYF
TRBJ2-4	.	.	TRBV10-3	TGTGCCATCAGTGAGTCGATGGAGCAGTACTTC	CAISESMEQYF
TRBJ2-7	.	.	TRBV5-1	TGCGCCAGCAGCTTAGGACCCTCACCGGGACAGGGACTAGCCGCCTCCTCCTACGAGCAGTACTTC	CASSLGPSPGQGLAASSYEQYF
TRBJ1-2	TRBD1	once	TRBV29-1	TGCAGCGCTGGGGGCCCGGGACAGGGGGCGGTGGTAAACTATGGCTACACCTTC	CSAGGPGQGAVVNYGYTF